This T cell receptor beta chain was identified in a study of blood T cell repertoires in COVID-19. The method was immunoSEQ multiplex PCR; TCRdb's version includes in-frame clones alone and lacks a portion of them. The profile covers more than 250,000 clones, with around 84% appearing a single time and approximately 5% taken by the ten largest. The CDR3 contains 17 residues. V lost 10 bases to trimming and J lost 0 bases, with 19 bases between them. Germline V gene sequence: CDR1 KGHSH, CDR2 LQKENI. V gene TRBV18 combines with J gene TRBJ2-6; the D gene is possibly TRBD1 (6 bases). Input material: PBMCs or T cells enriched from blood (not recorded which). The TCR was taken from a man aged 35 to 55 who had been exposed to COVID-19. CDR3 sequence (DNA): TGTGCCAACACTCGACAGGCCCAGACCTCTGGGGCCAACGTCCTGACTTTC. Translating gives CANTRQAQTSGANVLTF.